This T cell receptor (beta chain) was identified in a study of cytomegalovirus exposure and HLA in healthy donors. General study results and limits: Later, TCR association rates were found to vary by HLA locus, highest for DRB1 and lowest for HLA-C. In the analysis, some V segments, TRBV6-2 and TRBV6-3 included, were excluded as indistinguishable. In most subjects, TCR beta sequences reportedly gave accurate predictions of HLA-A and HLA-B alleles.

PCR used 60 Vbeta primers and 13 Jbeta primers. Per the original methods: A later analysis counted 70 million to 85 million unique TCR beta chains, 9.5 million to 12 million shared. The method was immunoSEQ multiplex PCR; TCRdb's version includes in-frame clones alone and lacks a portion of them. The V and J calls and clone size are taken from that table; D and trimming were inferred from the DNA. Of 85,000 to 90,000 clones detected, around four fifths appear once; the ten largest clones hold over 9.5%. In the case of this clone: The antigen remains undetermined.

Germline V gives CDR1 KGHSH, CDR2 LQKENI. The CDR3 runs to 13 residues. The source of this sequence is a man younger than 45 in good health and CMV-seropositive. The rearrangement links TRBV18 to TRBJ2-5; 7 bases align to TRBD1. The better agreement between TRBJ2-7 and the DNA end casts doubt on the J call. What was sequenced was PBMCs. The CDR3 region is CASSPQGAGEQYF. The CDR3 coding sequence is TGTGCCAGCTCACCACAGGGGGCCGGCGAGCAGTACTTC.